This passage covers 9 T cell receptor beta chains from one sample sequenced in a study of cytomegalovirus exposure and HLA in healthy donors listed by TCRdb under 2017. Libraries were built with the immunoSEQ multiplex PCR assay. For the multiplex PCR, a mixture combining 60 forward primers for TCR Vbeta segments and 13 reverse primers for TCR Jbeta segments was used. Here the immuneACCESS table is served through TCRdb, limited to in-frame sequences with V and J called. Missing clones are a known gap in these copies; in checked studies unresolved V genes cover under half, and the rest lacks a known reason. The sample records roughly 120,000 clones, approximately 80% of which are singletons. Under 0.3% of the sample rests with the top ten. Sequenced sample: PBMCs. These receptors were taken from a man aged 45-65 years in good health and CMV-seronegative.

The chain joins TRBV30 to TRBJ1-2; 7 bases align to TRBD1. The CDR3 has 12 amino acids. V was pared by 3 bases and J by 7 bases, with 5 bases of the junction left unmatched. From germline, CDR1 is GTSNPN and CDR2 SVGIG (reference sequence). This CDR3 reads CAWRRPGGGYTF. As DNA, the CDR3 is TGTGCCTGGAGACGTCCAGGGGGTGGCTACACCTTC. Full variable domain (remainder filled in from reference TRBV30 and TRBJ1-2): SQTIHQWPATLVQPVGSPLSLECTVEGTSNPNLYWYRQAAGRGLQLLFYSVGIGQISSEVPQNLSASRPQDRQFILSSKKLLLSDSGFYLCAWRRPGGGYTFGSGTRLTVV.

V is TRBV4-1 and J is TRBJ1-6; a possible D gene is TRBD1 (6 bases). Germline-derived CDR1 and CDR2 are MGHRA and YSYEKL. This CDR3 spans 17 amino acids. The ends were cut back, 0 bases at V and 0 bases at J, with 9 bases in the middle. This CDR3 reads CASSQDMDSSYNSPLHF. The CDR3 DNA follows: TGCGCCAGCAGCCAAGATATGGACAGCTCCTATAATTCACCCCTCCACTTT.

Remarks on this clone: The same CDR3 is also encoded by other DNA sequences in this sample. The rearrangement uses TRBV9 and TRBJ2-7; D possibly corresponds to TRBD1 (5 bases). The ends were cut back, 4 bases at V and 3 bases at J, with 14 bases in the middle. The CDR3 covers 14 residues. Germline assignment: CDR1 SGDLS and CDR2 YYNGEE. CDR3 amino acids: CASSPGQGFYEQYF. CDR3 bases: TGTGCCAGCAGCCCAGGGCAGGGTTTCTACGAGCAGTACTTC.

V gene TRBV28 combines with J gene TRBJ1-4; no reliable D call. Trimming stripped 11 bases from V and 3 bases from J, with 16 bases between. This CDR3 region has 14 residues. Germline V CDR1 and CDR2: MDHEN, SYDVKM. CDR3 region: CASGKGPANEKLFF. The CDR3 coding sequence is TGTGCCTCCGGGAAAGGGCCTGCTAATGAAAAACTGTTTTTT.

For this clone: Compared with germline, one end of the junction differs, possibly owing to a read error. V is TRBV27 and J is TRBJ1-5; TRBD1 matches 10 bases. The CDR3 is made up of 15 amino acids. Germline CDR1 and CDR2: MNHEY and SMNVEV (reference sequence). As DNA, the CDR3 is TGTCCCAGCAGATCGGACAGGGGGTACAATCAGCCCCAGCATTTT. Protein sequence: CPSRSDRGYNQPQHF.

This chain links TRBV7-2 with TRBJ2-5; tentative D call: TRBD1 (6 bases). This CDR3 comprises 15 residues. Germline V gives CDR1 SGHTA, CDR2 FQGNSA. Between the trimmed V and J ends, which lost 3 bases and 4 bases, there was a span of 15 bases. The DNA of the CDR3 is TGTGCCAGCAGCTTCCAGGGGTATAACGGAGAGACCCAGTACTTC. Translation: CASSFQGYNGETQYF. Looking up the rest from reference TRBV7-2 and TRBJ2-5 gives the full variable domain: GAGVSQSPSNKVTEKGKDVELRCDPISGHTALYWYRQSLGQGLEFLIYFQGNSAPDKSGLPSDRFSAERTGGSVSTLTIQRTQQEDSAVYLCASSFQGYNGETQYFGPGTRLLVL.

The V gene is TRBV7-2, the J gene TRBJ2-3, with 9 positions matching TRBD2. Trimming cost V 5 bases and J 5 bases; bases outside gene matches: 8. CDR3 size: 15 residues. The germline V gene has CDR1 SGHTA and CDR2 FQGNSA. The DNA of the CDR3 is TGTGCCAGCAGCCCAGGGACTAGCCGAAGAGATACGCAGTATTTT. Translation: CASSPGTSRRDTQYF.

This clone appeared a single time. V is TRBV7-3 and J is TRBJ2-5; TRBD2 aligns across 11 bases. The CDR3 totals 15 residues. Trimming cost V 1 base and J 4 bases; bases outside gene matches: 2. The germline V gene has CDR1 SGHTA and CDR2 FQGTGA. In DNA form, the CDR3 reads TGTGCCAGCAGCTTAATTGGACTAGCGGGAGAGACCCAGTACTTC. It is translated as CASSLIGLAGETQYF.

This chain uses TRBV4-3 with TRBJ2-7; maybe TRBD2 (5 bases). Germline CDR1 and CDR2: LGHNA and YSLEER. This CDR3 has 12 amino acids. The germline V and J ends were trimmed by 4 bases and 7 bases, with 11 bases remaining between them. The CDR3 nucleotides read TGCGCCAGCAGCCCCGCGGGCGGGGAGCAGTACTTC. It translates to CASSPAGGEQYF.